A single sample gave rise to the 10 T cell receptor beta chains below, sequenced in a study of blood T cell repertoires in COVID-19. The repertoire was sequenced with immunoSEQ multiplex PCR; TCRdb's copy has only in-frame clones and lacks some. The sample lists roughly 75,000 clones; over 75% were seen once. The sample comprised peripheral blood. These receptors all stem from a man aged 45-65 years with acute or convalescent COVID-19.

The CDR3 DNA is TGTGCCAGCAGCATCTCCGGGGTTGGCTACACCTTC. Its protein is CASSISGVGYTF. The rearrangement joins TRBV5-4 to TRBJ1-2; no definite D call. The germline gives CDR1 SGHNT, CDR2 YYREEE (reference sequence). This CDR3 comprises 12 residues. Between the trimmed V and J ends, which lost 4 bases and 7 bases, there was a span of 11 bases.

The V call is TRBV5-4, the J call TRBJ2-3, with 7 bases fitting TRBD1. Trimming removed 0 bases from V and 1 base from J; junction bases left unmatched: 2. The CDR3 sequence is 15 residues long. The germline V gene encodes CDR1 SGHNT and CDR2 YYREEE (reference sequence). This chain's CDR3 is CASSLGQGGTDTQYF. In DNA, the CDR3 is TGTGCCAGCAGCTTGGGACAGGGTGGCACAGATACGCAGTATTTT.

The V and J genes are TRBV7-6 and TRBJ2-4, with 12 bases that match TRBD2. The germline V gene has CDR1 SGHVS and CDR2 FNYEAQ. The CDR3 runs to 14 residues. Germline trimming cut 5 bases from V and 7 bases from J; bases unmatched to any gene: 3. The CDR3 nucleotides read TGTGCCAGCAGCACCCTAGCGGGGGGGAACATTCAGTACTTC. This gives the protein CASSTLAGGNIQYF.

The rearrangement links TRBV29-1 to TRBJ2-7; 12 nucleotides align to TRBD2. Germline loops: CDR1 SQVTM, CDR2 ANQGSEA. The V gene end was trimmed by 4 bases and the J gene end by 8 bases; junction bases not matched to a gene: 3. The CDR3 sequence is 12 residues long. CDR3 in amino acids: CSVASGRAQQYF. CDR3 bases: TGCAGCGTTGCTAGCGGGAGGGCCCAGCAGTACTTC.

The chain joins TRBV24-1 to TRBJ2-7; 10 nucleotides line up with TRBD1. This CDR3 has 16 residues. V dropped 4 bases and J dropped 4; count of bases not matched to a gene: 9. Per germline, CDR1 KGHDR and CDR2 SFDVKD. The CDR3 DNA sequence: TGTGCCACCAGTGACCCACGACAGGGGGCTCTTTACGAGCAGTACTTC. Amino acid sequence: CATSDPRQGALYEQYF.

The V call is TRBV29-1, the J call TRBJ2-6; unclear D gene. Germline values: CDR1 SQVTM, CDR2 ANQGSEA. Trimming pared 2 bases from V and 2 bases from J, leaving 10 bases between. The CDR3 runs 15 residues. The CDR3 region has the DNA TGCAGCGTTGAACAGAATAATGCTGGGGCCAACGTCCTGACTTTC. Translating gives CSVEQNNAGANVLTF.

CDR3: CASARLGLDEQYF. The CDR3 DNA follows: TGTGCCAGCGCGAGGCTGGGTTTGGACGAGCAGTACTTC. V gene TRBV27 combines with J gene TRBJ2-7; D is ambiguous. The ends were cut back, 8 bases at V and 5 bases at J, with 16 bases in the middle. Germline V gene sequence: CDR1 MNHEY, CDR2 SMNVEV (reference sequence). The CDR3 is 13 residues long.

In DNA form, the CDR3 reads TGCAGTGCTAGTGGAGGCCAACAACACACTGAAGCTTTCTTT. Its translation: CSASGGQQHTEAFF. J is TRBJ1-1 and V is TRBV20-1; D ambiguous. CDR3 length equals 14 residues. The V gene lost 3 bases and the J gene lost 3 bases, with 14 bases spanning the gap. The germline V gene encodes CDR1 DFQATT and CDR2 SNEGSKA (reference sequence).

The chain carries TRBV11-2 and TRBJ1-5; 7 nucleotides align to TRBD1. Germline V gene data show CDR1 as SGHAT and CDR2 as FQNNGV. The CDR3 sequence is 13 residues long. V shed 5 bases, J shed 4 bases, and the junction held 2 bases outside the gene matches. The CDR3 sequence: CASSLGQNQPQHF. DNA for the CDR3: TGTGCCAGCAGCCTGGGACAGAATCAGCCCCAGCATTTT.

This rearrangement joins TRBV14 to TRBJ2-3; tentatively, D is TRBD2 (5 bases). The CDR3 is 17 residues long. V lost 1 base and J lost 3, with 17 bases in between. Germline CDR1 reads SGHDN; CDR2 reads FVKESK. CDR3 region: CASSQGGQPSSTDTQYF. CDR3 sequence (DNA): TGTGCCAGCAGCCAAGGCGGGCAACCGAGCTCGACAGATACGCAGTATTTT.